This T cell receptor beta chain was observed in a study of blood T cell repertoires in COVID-19. This CDR3 has 15 residues. V was clipped by 3 bases and J by 2 bases, with 8 bases between them. The germline gives CDR1 MNHEY, CDR2 SMNVEV (reference sequence). Measured with immunoSEQ multiplex PCR; TCRdb has only the in-frame clones, and not every one. This sample has 200,000 to 250,000 clones; about 85% occur once, and the top ten carry roughly 3%. This receptor was taken from a man aged 18 to 30 with active or convalescent COVID-19. Sequenced: peripheral blood. This chain joins TRBV27 and TRBJ2-6, with D possibly being TRBD2 (5 bases). CDR3 bases: TGTGCCAGCAGTTTGCTGGGAGCTGGGGCCAACGTCCTGACTTTC. Residues: CASSLLGAGANVLTF.